Following are 11 T cell receptor beta chains from one sample sequenced in a study of graft-versus-host responses after intestinal transplantation. Generated by immunoSEQ multiplex PCR, the TCRdb table keeps only in-frame clones and is missing some. The profile shows under 100,000 clones, over 75% of them singletons. The sequencing here drew on PBMCs, taken approximately 420 days after intestinal transplant. These receptors were taken from a human patient who received an intestinal transplant, so some T cells may come from the graft donor.

Concerning this clone: Germline is not matched at one junction end, which may reflect a read error. CDR3 protein: CASSVGAGVQVYLGYTF. DNA of the CDR3: TGTGCCAGCAGTGTAGGGGCGGGGGTCCAAGTTTATCTCGGCTACACCTTC. The rearrangement joins TRBV9 to TRBJ1-2, with D maybe TRBD1 (5 bases). The CDR3 sequence is 17 residues long. The germline gives CDR1 SGDLS, CDR2 YYNGEE. The full variable domain, in which reference TRBV9 and TRBJ1-2 provide the parts outside the CDR3, is DSGVTQTPKHLITATGQRVTLRCSPRSGDLSVYWYQQSLDQGLQFLIQYYNGEERAKGNILERFSAQQFPDLHSELNLSSLELGDSALYFCASSVGAGVQVYLGYTFGSGTRLTVV.

The CDR3 here is CASSLAFVPNSEAFF. CDR3 in DNA: TGTGCCAGCAGCTTGGCGTTTGTACCCAACTCTGAAGCTTTCTTT. This chain joins TRBV5-8 and TRBJ1-1; D gene uncertain. The CDR3 is made up of 15 amino acids. CDR1 and CDR2 from the germline V gene are SGHTS and YDEGEE. V was shortened by 0 bases and J by 6 bases, with 15 bases between the two germline ends.

V usage is TRBV10-3 and J usage is TRBJ2-1, with TRBD2 identical over 13 bases. This CDR3 is 13 amino acids long. V was pared by 11 bases and J by 7 bases, with 5 bases of the junction left unmatched. Germline CDR1 reads ENHRY; CDR2 reads SYGVKD. The CDR3 loop is CAVRTSGGNEQFF. The CDR3 DNA sequence: TGTGCCGTCCGGACTAGCGGGGGAAATGAGCAGTTCTTC.

J is TRBJ1-1 and V is TRBV10-3; 8 bases agree with TRBD1. Trimming at V came to 8 bases and at J to 5 bases, leaving 7 bases not matched to a gene. Looked up from germline, CDR1 is ENHRY and CDR2 is SYGVKD. The CDR3 extends over 13 amino acids. This CDR3 reads CAIGGTGGTEAFF. CDR3 sequence (DNA): TGTGCCATCGGTGGGACAGGCGGGACTGAAGCTTTCTTT.

The rearrangement uses TRBV10-3 and TRBJ2-7, with a possible D match to TRBD2 (5 bases). There are 12 residues in the CDR3. Germline V gives CDR1 ENHRY, CDR2 SYGVKD. V shed 6 bases and J shed 5 bases, with 11 bases lying between them. CDR3 in DNA: TGTGCCATCAGCCTTAGAGGGAACGAGCAGTACTTC. It specifies CAISLRGNEQYF.

The V gene is TRBV5-5, the J gene TRBJ2-3; D may be TRBD1 or TRBD2 (5 bases each). Trimming took 0 bases from V and 5 from J, leaving 16 bases between them. Germline V gene data show CDR1 as SGHKS and CDR2 as YYEKEE (reference sequence). This CDR3 region has 16 residues. CDR3 in amino acids: CASSLGGTGLGDTQYF. In nucleotides, the CDR3 is TGTGCCAGCAGCTTGGGTGGGACGGGGCTAGGAGATACGCAGTATTTT.

V is TRBV5-8 and J is TRBJ2-7, with unresolved D. The CDR3 sequence is 12 residues long. Germline-derived CDR1 and CDR2 are SGHTS and YDEGEE. V lost 0 bases and J lost 2, with 3 bases in between. CDR3 region: CASSLGTYEQYF. For the CDR3, the DNA is TGTGCCAGCAGCTTGGGGACCTACGAGCAGTACTTC.

This CDR3 is CASSYSNGDLRNEQYF. In DNA form, the CDR3 reads TGTGCCAGCAGTTACTCTAACGGGGATCTAAGAAACGAGCAGTACTTC. The rearrangement joins TRBV6-5 to TRBJ2-7, with D possibly matching TRBD2 (5 bases). CDR1 and CDR2 from the germline V gene are MNHEY and SVGAGI. CDR3 length: 16 amino acids. V lost 0 bases, J lost 5 bases, and 17 bases lay in between.

A note on this clone: This same CDR3 is encoded by further DNA sequences in the sample. The chain combines TRBV6-4 with TRBJ1-1; maybe TRBD1 (6 bases). V lost 5 bases to trimming and J lost 3 bases, with 10 bases between them. The CDR3 totals 13 residues. From germline, CDR1 is MRHNA and CDR2 SNTAGT. The CDR3 nucleotides are TGTGCCAGCAGTCAAGGGGGTGACACTGAAGCTTTCTTT. Its protein product is CASSQGGDTEAFF.

The genes are TRBV6-6 and TRBJ2-2; a weak D match, TRBD1 (5 bases). Germline V gives CDR1 MNHNY, CDR2 SVGAGI (reference sequence). V shed 3 bases and J shed 1 base, with 9 bases lying between them. The CDR3 is 15 residues long. CDR3: CASSYRQGNTGELFF. In nucleotides, the CDR3 is TGTGCCAGCAGTTATCGTCAGGGGAACACCGGGGAGCTGTTTTTT.

This clone was seen once. This chain joins TRBV6-1 and TRBJ2-5; D is perhaps TRBD1 (6 bases). The CDR3 runs to 14 residues. Germline CDR1 reads MNHNS; CDR2 reads SASEGT. V lost 2 bases, J lost 1 base, and 8 bases lay in between. In nucleotides, the CDR3 is TGTGCCAGCAGTGAATGGGACACCCAAGAGACCCAGTACTTC. It codes for CASSEWDTQETQYF.